These T cell receptor beta chains were read from a single sample in a study of T cells in Graves' hyperthyroidism and ophthalmopathy. TCRdb used MiXCR to reprocess the multiplex PCR reads, holding one entry per CDR3 protein. The sample has approximately 250,000 distinct CDR3 sequences; approximately 25% are singletons. The sample was blood. These receptors all come from a woman between 40 and 55 years old with Graves' ophthalmopathy. Both conserved end residues are part of each CDR3. Each record gives: clone size, D gene, J gene, V gene, CDR3 protein, CDR3 DNA. The D gene is left open where the match is weak. Only part of the rows carry a size: once, few, many, or a class if the clone is expanded.

>.|TRBD2|TRBJ2-7|TRBV6-2/TRBV6-3
CASTGLAGTYEQYF
TGTGCCAGCACCGGACTAGCGGGTACCTACGAGCAGTACTTC
>many|.|TRBJ2-7|TRBV29-1
CSVENGRSYEQYF
TGCAGCGTTGAGAATGGCAGATCCTACGAGCAGTACTTC
>many|TRBD2|TRBJ2-2|TRBV12-3/TRBV12-4
CASSFSGENTGELFF
TGTGCCAGCAGTTTTAGCGGGGAGAACACCGGGGAGCTGTTTTTT
>many|TRBD1|TRBJ2-5|TRBV24-1
CATSDARTGRETQYF
TGTGCCACCAGTGACGCCAGGACAGGGAGAGAGACCCAGTACTTC
>.|TRBD1|TRBJ1-5|TRBV6-1
CASSELGQGNQPQHF
TGTGCCAGCAGTGAATTGGGACAGGGCAATCAGCCCCAGCATTTT
>once|TRBD2|TRBJ2-4|TRBV19
CASSTGLARAHIQYF
TGTGCCAGTAGTACCGGACTAGCCCGGGCTCACATTCAGTACTTC
>few|.|TRBJ1-1|TRBV19
CASSTGNEASF
TGTGCCAGTAGCACAGGGAATGAAGCTTCCTTT
>many|TRBD1|TRBJ1-5|TRBV2
CASRGTGGAQPQHF
TGTGCCAGCAGAGGGACAGGGGGAGCTCAGCCCCAGCATTTT
>few|TRBD1|TRBJ2-7|TRBV28
CASTITGQGFSYEQYF
TGTGCCAGCACCATAACCGGACAGGGCTTTTCCTACGAGCAGTACTTC
>.|.|TRBJ1-5|TRBV27
CASSRPAASSNQPQHF
TGTGCCAGCAGTCGACCGGCTGCCTCTTCCAATCAGCCCCAGCATTTT
>many|TRBD1|TRBJ2-7|TRBV10-3
CATGRGQGTFNEQYF
TGTGCCACTGGACGGGGACAGGGGACTTTTAACGAGCAGTACTTC
>many|TRBD1|TRBJ1-2|TRBV3-1
CASSPGQGTDYGYTF
TGTGCCAGCAGCCCCGGACAGGGGACGGACTATGGCTACACCTTC
>.|.|TRBJ1-1|TRBV6-1
CASSEALFVSQAFF
TGTGCCAGCAGTGAAGCGCTTTTTGTCAGTCAAGCTTTCTTT
>many|TRBD1|TRBJ1-1|TRBV5-1
CASSLGTGAIAFF
TGCGCCAGCAGCTTGGGGACAGGGGCAATCGCTTTCTTT
>many|.|TRBJ2-7|TRBV4-1
CASSQVRDPSYEQYF
TGCGCCAGCAGCCAAGTCCGGGACCCTTCTTACGAGCAGTACTTC
>many|.|TRBJ2-7|TRBV14
CASSHLRLGVYEQYF
TGTGCCAGCAGCCACCTAAGACTAGGAGTCTACGAGCAGTACTTC
>many|TRBD1|TRBJ1-2|TRBV28
CAGKPGQSNYGYTF
TGTGCCGGCAAACCGGGACAGAGTAACTATGGCTACACCTTC
>many|.|TRBJ2-6|TRBV19
CASNPELSSGANVLTF
TGTGCCAGTAATCCCGAGCTTAGTTCTGGGGCCAACGTCCTGACTTTC
>many|TRBD2|TRBJ2-5|TRBV7-7
CASSLGSGRASETQYF
TGTGCTAGCAGCTTAGGAAGCGGGAGGGCCTCAGAGACCCAGTACTTC
>many|.|TRBJ2-7|TRBV6-5
CASSYGPPGGGYEQYF
TGTGCCAGCAGTTACGGACCACCAGGCGGCGGGTACGAGCAGTACTTC
>many|.|TRBJ2-5|TRBV5-1
CASSLVQRQETQYF
TGCGCCAGCAGCTTGGTCCAACGCCAAGAGACCCAGTACTTC
>.|.|TRBJ2-7|TRBV24-1
CATSEADAAFYEQYF
TGTGCCACCAGTGAGGCGGACGCAGCATTCTACGAGCAGTACTTC
>.|TRBD2|TRBJ2-1|TRBV24-1
CATSDAAGGTSENEQFF
TGTGCCACCAGTGACGCTGCGGGGGGGACGTCGGAGAATGAGCAGTTCTTC
>many|.|TRBJ1-1|TRBV4-2
CASSQGQRNTEAFF
TGTGCCAGCAGCCAAGGACAGAGGAACACTGAAGCTTTCTTT